These 5 T cell receptor beta chains were sequenced from one sample in a study of T-cell memory formation after mild COVID-19. MiXCR was run by TCRdb on the 5' RACE reads, yielding one entry per CDR3 protein. Of hundreds of thousands of distinct CDR3 sequences in the sample, about a sixth were seen once. The sample taken for sequencing was PBMCs or a T cell subset sorted from them (not recorded which). The receptor source for this set is an adult woman who had mild COVID-19 (a few samples of this study predate the infection). Cell type and time point are not known.

This clonotype came up a few times. The V gene is TRBV4-1, the J gene TRBJ2-1; the D gene is possibly TRBD2 (5 bases). CDR3 size: 14 residues. The germline V gene encodes CDR1 MGHRA and CDR2 YSYEKL. Trimming pared 4 bases from V and 6 bases from J, leaving 13 bases between. Here the CDR3 DNA reads TGCGCCAGCAGCCTCGAGGGAATAATCAATGAGCAGTTCTTC. Translating gives CASSLEGIINEQFF.

This clonotype turned up a few times. V usage is TRBV6-5 and J usage is TRBJ1-2; D might be TRBD1 (5 bases). This CDR3 contains 15 residues. Germline CDR1 reads MNHEY; CDR2 reads SVGAGI. Trimming pared 1 base from V and 4 bases from J, leaving 13 bases between. The CDR3 bases are TGTGCCAGCAGTTACTTGGCAGGGAGGATCTATGGCTACACCTTC. Its translation is CASSYLAGRIYGYTF.

V gene TRBV15 combines with J gene TRBJ2-7; TRBD1 agrees at 11 bases. CDR3 length: 15 residues. Germline values: CDR1 LNHNV, CDR2 YYDKDF (reference sequence). V was clipped by 1 base and J by 4 bases; unmatched bases: 3. DNA of the CDR3: TGTGCCACCAGCAGAGGGGACAGGGGGTGGTACGAGCAGTACTTC. Residues: CATSRGDRGWYEQYF.

A single count supports this clonotype. The chain links TRBV27 to TRBJ2-1, with 13 bases identical to TRBD2. This CDR3 has 15 amino acids. In germline, CDR1 is MNHEY, CDR2 SMNVEV (reference sequence). The V segment lost 6 bases and the J segment 5 bases; nucleotides outside the gene matches: 4. The CDR3 loop is CASSWGTSGDNEQFF. The CDR3 DNA reads TGTGCCAGCAGCTGGGGGACTAGCGGGGACAATGAGCAGTTCTTC.

This clonotype was observed a few times. This chain uses TRBV12-3 or TRBV12-4 with TRBJ2-5, with 10 bases that match TRBD2. J gave up 1 base and V 5 bases, and 4 bases lay outside the gene matches. The CDR3 is made up of 15 amino acids. DNA for the CDR3: TGTGCCAGCAGTACACTAGCGGGGATCCAAGAGACCCAGTACTTC. It translates to CASSTLAGIQETQYF.